This TCR beta chain stems from a study of Graves' ophthalmopathy and Graves' hyperthyroidism. Clinical symptoms, serum thyroxine, TRAb, thyroid ultrasound and orbital computed tomography formed the basis of diagnosis. With regard to this clonotype: The antigen remains unidentified.

Study outcomes and limitations: Clonotypes were expanded in thyroid at above 0.001 frequency, and most also appeared in blood.

Amplifying from RNA transcripts, the study obtained TCR beta CDR3 regions. RT-PCR with HTBI primers came first, then second-round multiplex PCR. TCRdb itself ran the multiplex PCR reads through MiXCR, one entry per CDR3 protein. The sample lists 200,000 to 250,000 distinct CDR3 sequences; approximately 42% were seen once. The CDR3 is made up of 13 amino acids. V dropped 5 bases and J dropped 10; count of bases not matched to a gene: 7. Germline V lookup: CDR1 SGHNT, CDR2 YENEEA. The source of this sequence is an adult man with Graves' ophthalmopathy. Specimen: peripheral blood. This chain uses TRBV11-3 with TRBJ1-2; TRBD1 matches at 10 bases. CDR3 loop: CASSIQTGGDYTF. DNA of the CDR3: TGTGCCAGCAGCATCCAGACAGGGGGCGACTACACCTTC.